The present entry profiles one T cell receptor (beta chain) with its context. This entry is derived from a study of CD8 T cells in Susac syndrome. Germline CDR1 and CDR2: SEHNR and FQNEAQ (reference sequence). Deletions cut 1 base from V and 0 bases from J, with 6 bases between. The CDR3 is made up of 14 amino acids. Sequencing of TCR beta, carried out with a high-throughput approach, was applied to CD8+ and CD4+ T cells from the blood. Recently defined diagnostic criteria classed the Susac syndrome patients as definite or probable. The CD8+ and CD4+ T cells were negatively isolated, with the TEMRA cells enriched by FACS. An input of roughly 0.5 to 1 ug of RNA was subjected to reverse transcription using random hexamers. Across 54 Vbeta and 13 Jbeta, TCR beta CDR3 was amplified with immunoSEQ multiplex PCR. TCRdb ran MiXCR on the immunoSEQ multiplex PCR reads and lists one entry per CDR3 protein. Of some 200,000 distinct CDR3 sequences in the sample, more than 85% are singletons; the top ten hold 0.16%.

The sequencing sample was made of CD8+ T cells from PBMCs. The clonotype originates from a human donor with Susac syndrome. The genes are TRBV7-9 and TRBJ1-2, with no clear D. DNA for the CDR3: TGTGCCAGCAGCTTAGGAGGAACTAACTATGGCTACACCTTC. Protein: CASSLGGTNYGYTF.